A single sample is the source of the 31 T cell receptor beta chains below, sequenced in a study of cytomegalovirus exposure and HLA in healthy donors. PCR employed 60 Vbeta and 13 Jbeta primers. Repertoires were generated with immunoSEQ multiplex PCR, while TCRdb's copy carries only in-frame clones and drops some. The data contain about 200,000 clones, 75% to 80% of them seen just once; the ten biggest clones take up about 1.8%. Material for sequencing was PBMCs. These receptors were collected from a young man in good health and CMV-seronegative.

The rearrangement uses TRBV11-3 and TRBJ1-5; a weak D match, TRBD1 (6 bases). V lost 6 bases to trimming and J lost 6 bases, with 12 bases between them. This CDR3 spans 13 amino acids. CDR1 SGHNT and CDR2 YENEEA come from the germline V gene. The DNA for the CDR3 is TGTGCCAGCAGTCTAGGGGGGGGTCAGCCCCAGCATTTT. Translating gives CASSLGGGQPQHF.

Written as DNA, the CDR3 is TGTGCCAGCAGCGTAGATGGGGCCCCCTCTGGCTACACCTTC. It is translated as CASSVDGAPSGYTF. The chain combines TRBV9 with TRBJ1-2, with D maybe TRBD1 (5 bases). This CDR3 is 14 amino acids long. Trimming left V 0 bases short and J 7 bases short, with 13 bases between. Germline V lookup: CDR1 SGDLS, CDR2 YYNGEE. Using reference TRBV9 and TRBJ1-2 for the parts outside the CDR3, the full variable domain is DSGVTQTPKHLITATGQRVTLRCSPRSGDLSVYWYQQSLDQGLQFLIQYYNGEERAKGNILERFSAQQFPDLHSELNLSSLELGDSALYFCASSVDGAPSGYTFGSGTRLTVV.

This clone has just a few counts. V and J are TRBV19 and TRBJ1-1; D perhaps matches TRBD1 (6 bases). The CDR3 has 15 residues. The germline CDR1 and CDR2 sequences are LNHDA and SQIVND (reference sequence). V lost 6 bases and J lost 3, with 17 bases in between. This CDR3 reads CASRRGHSGDTEAFF. The CDR3 DNA follows: TGTGCCAGTAGAAGGGGACACTCGGGCGACACTGAAGCTTTCTTT.

J is TRBJ1-1 and V is TRBV29-1, with 9 positions matching TRBD1. Germline CDR1 and CDR2: SQVTM and ANQGSEA. Trimming took 3 bases from V and 8 from J; bases not matched to a gene: 4. The CDR3 spans 12 residues. CDR3 in amino acids: CSVDTGGSEAFF. The CDR3 DNA follows: TGCAGCGTTGATACAGGGGGCTCAGAAGCTTTCTTT.

The V and J genes are TRBV29-1 and TRBJ2-2; 7 bases are shared with TRBD1. With V trimmed by 5 bases and J by 0 bases, 6 bases remained unmatched. Germline-derived CDR1 and CDR2 are SQVTM and ANQGSEA. The CDR3 runs to 15 residues. The CDR3 loop reads CSVKPTGANTGELFF. The CDR3 DNA sequence: TGCAGCGTTAAACCAACAGGGGCGAACACCGGGGAGCTGTTTTTT.

The genes are TRBV5-1 and TRBJ2-7; D may be TRBD1 (5 bases). CDR1 is SGHRS and CDR2 is YFSETQ in the germline V gene. V shed 4 bases and J shed 3 bases, with 17 bases lying between them. The CDR3 extends over 15 amino acids. In DNA, the CDR3 is TGCGCCAGCAGCCCGGACACAGATTCCCGCTACGAGCAGTACTTC. Amino acids: CASSPDTDSRYEQYF.

This chain uses TRBV28 with TRBJ2-7; 7 nucleotides line up with TRBD2. The germline V gene encodes CDR1 MDHEN and CDR2 SYDVKM. There are 12 residues in the CDR3. Unmatched junction bases numbered 0, after V lost 2 bases and J lost 5 bases. The CDR3 DNA reads TGTGCCAGCAGTTTACGGGGGGACGAGCAGTACTTC. It codes for CASSLRGDEQYF.

CDR3 region: CAWTTGGETQYF. The DNA of the CDR3 is TGTGCCTGGACCACAGGGGGAGAGACCCAGTACTTC. This chain connects TRBV30 to TRBJ2-5; 8 bases align to TRBD1. In germline, CDR1 is GTSNPN, CDR2 SVGIG (reference sequence). The V gene end was trimmed by 4 bases and the J gene end by 4 bases; junction bases not matched to a gene: 2. The CDR3 runs 12 residues.

The gene calls are TRBV6-4 and TRBJ1-4; D gene ambiguous. The germline V gene encodes CDR1 MRHNA and CDR2 SNTAGT. This CDR3 comprises 12 residues. V was trimmed by 11 bases and J by 4 bases, leaving 11 bases between them. The CDR3 protein is CAPGEGNEKLFF. CDR3 nucleotides: TGTGCCCCCGGGGAGGGTAATGAAAAACTGTTTTTT.

V usage is TRBV4-2 and J usage is TRBJ2-4; tentatively, D is TRBD2 (6 bases). Trimming stripped 4 bases from V and 0 bases from J, with 13 bases between. CDR1 and CDR2 (germline): LGHNA, YNFKEQ. This CDR3 has 16 amino acids. The DNA of the CDR3 is TGTGCCAGCAGCCGAGTAGCGGACCTAGCCAAAAACATTCAGTACTTC. This codes for CASSRVADLAKNIQYF.

The chain has TRBV7-3 and TRBJ1-5; 10 bases are a match to TRBD1. Germline CDR1 and CDR2: SGHTA and FQGTGA. The junction had 10 bases not matched to a gene; V was cut back by 5 bases and J by 3 bases. This CDR3 is built from 17 residues. The CDR3 loop reads CASSDGSGQGTNQPQHF. DNA for the CDR3: TGTGCCAGCAGCGACGGGTCGGGACAGGGGACCAATCAGCCCCAGCATTTT.

This chain joins TRBV5-1 and TRBJ1-4; 7 nucleotides match TRBD1. The V segment lost 2 bases and the J segment 4 bases; nucleotides outside the gene matches: 2. CDR1 and CDR2 from the germline V gene are SGHRS and YFSETQ. There are 14 residues in the CDR3. CDR3 region: CASSFGTDNEKLFF. In nucleotides, the CDR3 is TGCGCCAGCAGCTTCGGGACAGATAATGAAAAACTGTTTTTT.

The CDR3 here is CASSLKLPAGGFTGELFF. The CDR3 region has the DNA TGTGCCAGCAGTTTAAAGCTACCAGCGGGGGGGTTCACCGGGGAGCTGTTTTTT. V gene TRBV27 combines with J gene TRBJ2-2; 10 bases map to TRBD2. The CDR3 is 18 residues long. J gave up 4 bases and V 2 bases, and 10 bases lay outside the gene matches. The germline gives CDR1 MNHEY, CDR2 SMNVEV (reference sequence).

The rearrangement uses TRBV12-5 and TRBJ1-2, with D unclear. This CDR3 region has 16 residues. The V end was cut by 0 bases, the J end by 8 bases, with 19 bases between. Germline V gene sequence: CDR1 LGHNT, CDR2 FRNRAP. The CDR3 DNA reads TGTGCTAGTGGTTTGGTTTTGGGAGATACCAGAGTCGGCTACACCTTC. As protein: CASGLVLGDTRVGYTF. Based on the CDR3 plus reference TRBV12-5 and TRBJ1-2, the full variable domain is DARVTQTPRHKVTEMGQEVTMRCQPILGHNTVFWYRQTMMQGLELLAYFRNRAPLDDSGMPKDRFSAEMPDATLATLKIQPSEPRDSAVYFCASGLVLGDTRVGYTFGSGTRLTVV.

V gene TRBV2 combines with J gene TRBJ2-3, with TRBD1 matching 8 bases. This CDR3 contains 16 residues. The V segment lost 5 bases and the J segment 2 bases; nucleotides outside the gene matches: 9. Germline V gives CDR1 SNHLY, CDR2 FYNNEI. In DNA form, the CDR3 reads TGTGCCAGCAGTTCAAGGGACAGGTGGACCACAGATACGCAGTATTTT. Translation gives CASSSRDRWTTDTQYF.

V gene TRBV4-1 combines with J gene TRBJ2-7, with D perhaps matching TRBD1 (5 bases). The length of the CDR3 is 16 residues. Deletions cut 0 bases from V and 2 bases from J, with 14 bases between. The germline gives CDR1 MGHRA, CDR2 YSYEKL. The CDR3 DNA reads as TGCGCCAGCAGCCAAGAAGACAGCGAGTCCCCCTACGAGCAGTACTTC. Residues: CASSQEDSESPYEQYF.

The genes are TRBV10-3 and TRBJ2-7; D gene ambiguous. V lost 2 bases to trimming and J lost 6 bases, with 5 bases between them. Germline values: CDR1 ENHRY, CDR2 SYGVKD. The CDR3 has 11 residues. CDR3 nucleotides: TGTGCCATCAGTGAGAGCCTCGAGCAGTACTTC. Residues: CAISESLEQYF.

The gene calls are TRBV18 and TRBJ1-1; D possibly corresponds to TRBD1 (6 bases). V was clipped by 3 bases and J by 0 bases, with 8 bases between them. There are 14 residues in the CDR3. CDR1 is KGHSH and CDR2 is LQKENI in the germline V gene. The CDR3 DNA reads as TGTGCCAGCTCACCCTGGACAGTGAACACTGAAGCTTTCTTT. Residues: CASSPWTVNTEAFF.

This chain links TRBV5-4 with TRBJ2-7, with a weak D call TRBD2 (6 bases). The germline V gene encodes CDR1 SGHNT and CDR2 YYREEE (reference sequence). The CDR3 consists of 12 residues. The V end was cut by 3 bases, the J end by 6 bases, with 10 bases between. DNA for the CDR3: TGTGCCAGCAGCTGGGGGACTCGCGAGCAGTACTTC. Translating gives CASSWGTREQYF.

V usage is TRBV29-1 and J usage is TRBJ1-1; tentative D call: TRBD1 (5 bases). The CDR3 has 15 residues. The germline V gene has CDR1 SQVTM and CDR2 ANQGSEA. V was pared by 1 base and J by 3 bases, with 15 bases between. The CDR3 protein is CSVEAVDRQHTEAFF. CDR3 coding DNA: TGCAGCGTTGAAGCCGTGGATCGACAGCACACTGAAGCTTTCTTT.

The chain uses TRBV29-1 and TRBJ2-1, with 12 bases identical to TRBD2. The CDR3 is 16 residues long. Per germline, CDR1 SQVTM and CDR2 ANQGSEA. V gave up 5 bases and J gave up 0 bases; unmatched junction bases: 5. CDR3 sequence (DNA): TGCAGCGTTCTCCTAGCGGGGGGGACCTCCTACAATGAGCAGTTCTTC. Protein sequence: CSVLLAGGTSYNEQFF.

The table lists this clone with a few counts. The V gene is TRBV6-1, the J gene TRBJ1-1; a possible D gene is TRBD1 (6 bases). The CDR3 consists of 13 residues. CDR1 is MNHNS and CDR2 is SASEGT in the germline V gene. Trimming cost V 7 bases and J 2 bases, with 11 bases left between them. The DNA of the CDR3 is TGTGCCAGCACGAGACAGGATAACACTGAAGCTTTCTTT. Amino acid sequence: CASTRQDNTEAFF.

J is TRBJ1-1 and V is TRBV7-9; D not resolved. The V gene lost 4 bases and the J gene lost 3 bases, with 21 bases spanning the gap. Germline-derived CDR1 and CDR2 are SEHNR and FQNEAQ (reference sequence). The CDR3 consists of 17 residues. CDR3 bases: TGTGCCAGCAGCTCCACGGGGTCTCGACCCCTATACACTGAAGCTTTCTTT. The encoded protein is CASSSTGSRPLYTEAFF.

This chain uses TRBV6-1 with TRBJ2-3, with D possibly being TRBD2 (5 bases). Trimming stripped 4 bases from V and 2 bases from J, with 16 bases between. CDR1 and CDR2 (germline): MNHNS, SASEGT. The CDR3 runs to 16 residues. The CDR3 DNA reads TGTGCCAGCAGTGCGCAGGAGAGGGCTAACACAGATACGCAGTATTTT. This gives the protein CASSAQERANTDTQYF.

The chain links TRBV9 to TRBJ1-2; TRBD1 matches 9 bases. V shed 2 bases and J 7 bases; nucleotides not matched to a gene: 3. This CDR3 is built from 13 residues. Germline CDR1 is SGDLS and CDR2 is YYNGEE. The CDR3 is CASSVDRGAGYTF. The DNA for the CDR3 is TGTGCCAGCAGCGTGGACAGGGGCGCTGGCTACACCTTC. The variable domain in full, completed from reference TRBV9 and TRBJ1-2, reads DSGVTQTPKHLITATGQRVTLRCSPRSGDLSVYWYQQSLDQGLQFLIQYYNGEERAKGNILERFSAQQFPDLHSELNLSSLELGDSALYFCASSVDRGAGYTFGSGTRLTVV.

The chain uses TRBV6-1 and TRBJ2-7; 7 bases agree with TRBD1. After removal of 4 bases from V and 3 bases from J, the junction contained 0 bases not matched to a gene. Per the germline V gene, CDR1 is MNHNS and CDR2 is SASEGT. This CDR3 spans 12 amino acids. The CDR3 region has the DNA TGTGCCAGCAGTGGGGACAGCTACGAGCAGTACTTC. Encoded protein: CASSGDSYEQYF.

This clone was seen a few times. The chain joins TRBV28 to TRBJ1-2; 7 nucleotides line up with TRBD1. CDR3 size: 13 residues. Trimming removed 5 bases from V and 4 bases from J; junction bases left unmatched: 4. The germline V gene encodes CDR1 MDHEN and CDR2 SYDVKM. CDR3 protein: CASSPPGGYGYTF. In DNA form, the CDR3 reads TGTGCCAGCAGTCCCCCAGGGGGCTATGGCTACACCTTC.

The chain uses TRBV5-1 and TRBJ2-5; 8 positions match TRBD1. Germline trimming cut 2 bases from V and 1 base from J; bases unmatched to any gene: 4. The CDR3 is made up of 15 amino acids. CDR1 is SGHRS, CDR2 YFSETQ, per germline. CDR3 in DNA: TGCGCCAGCAGCTTCCGACAGGGGAGCCAAGAGACCCAGTACTTC. Translating gives CASSFRQGSQETQYF.

The genes are TRBV30 and TRBJ1-1; no clear D gene. CDR1 is GTSNPN and CDR2 is SVGIG in the germline V gene (reference sequence). Between the trimmed V and J ends, which lost 3 bases and 1 base, there was a span of 9 bases. There are 13 residues in the CDR3. The chain's CDR3 is CAWRSGENTEAFF. The CDR3 DNA reads as TGTGCCTGGAGATCCGGAGAGAACACTGAAGCTTTCTTT.

The chain is built from TRBV6-1 and TRBJ2-1; possible D gene TRBD2, 5 bases. In germline, CDR1 is MNHNS, CDR2 SASEGT. The CDR3 runs to 14 residues. The ends were cut back, 6 bases at V and 6 bases at J, with 15 bases in the middle. CDR3 protein: CASRGSQRSNEQFF. As DNA, the CDR3 is TGTGCCAGCAGAGGGTCGCAGCGGAGCAATGAGCAGTTCTTC.

The chain couples TRBV4-3 to TRBJ1-6; D is unclear. V lost 0 bases, J lost 8 bases, and 8 bases lay in between. The V gene's germline CDR1 is LGHNA and CDR2 YSLEER. The CDR3 has 14 amino acids. In DNA form, the CDR3 reads TGCGCCAGCAGCCAAGAGCCAGAGGATTCACCCCTCCACTTT. Its protein is CASSQEPEDSPLHF.